Detailed here is one T cell receptor (beta chain). Its matching antigen is unknown. This sample is part of a study of monozygotic twins with inflammatory bowel disease. Findings of the study overall: In these data, no single strong IBD-associated signal or clonotype received support.

The CDR3 is 14 residues long. Germline CDR1 SEHNR, CDR2 FQNEAQ (reference sequence). Total RNA amounting to 3,500 to 4,500 ng went into each TCR library. TCRdb re-called the 5' RACE reads, yielding one record per CDR3 amino acid sequence without DNA. This table lists 200,000 to 250,000 distinct CDR3 sequences. The chain carries TRBV7-9 and TRBJ2-1. This TCR was sampled from a human donor with ulcerative colitis or Crohn's disease, or a healthy co-twin of an affected twin (not recorded which). Sequenced input: blood. CDR3: CASSFRQVNNEQFF.